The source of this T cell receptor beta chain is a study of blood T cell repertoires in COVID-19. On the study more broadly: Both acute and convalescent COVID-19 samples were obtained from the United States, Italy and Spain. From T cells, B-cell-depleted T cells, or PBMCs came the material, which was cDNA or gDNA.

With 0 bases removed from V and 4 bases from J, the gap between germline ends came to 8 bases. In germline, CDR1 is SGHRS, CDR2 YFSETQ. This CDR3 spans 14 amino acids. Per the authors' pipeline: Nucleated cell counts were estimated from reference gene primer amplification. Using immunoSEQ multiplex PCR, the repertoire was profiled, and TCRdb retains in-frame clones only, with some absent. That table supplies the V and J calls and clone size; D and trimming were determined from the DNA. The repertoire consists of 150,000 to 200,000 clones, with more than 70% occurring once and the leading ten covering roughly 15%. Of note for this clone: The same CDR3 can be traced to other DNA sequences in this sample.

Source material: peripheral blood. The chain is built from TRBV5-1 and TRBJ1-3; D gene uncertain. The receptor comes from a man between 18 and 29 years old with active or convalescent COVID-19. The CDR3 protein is CASSLGGSGNTIYF. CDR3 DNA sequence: TGCGCCAGCAGCTTGGGCGGTTCAGGAAACACCATATATTTT. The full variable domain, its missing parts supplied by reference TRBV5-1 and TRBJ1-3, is KAGVTQTPRYLIKTRGQQVTLSCSPISGHRSVSWYQQTPGQGLQFLFEYFSETQRNKGNFPGRFSGRQFSNSRSEMNVSTLELGDSALYLCASSLGGSGNTIYFGEGSWLTVV.